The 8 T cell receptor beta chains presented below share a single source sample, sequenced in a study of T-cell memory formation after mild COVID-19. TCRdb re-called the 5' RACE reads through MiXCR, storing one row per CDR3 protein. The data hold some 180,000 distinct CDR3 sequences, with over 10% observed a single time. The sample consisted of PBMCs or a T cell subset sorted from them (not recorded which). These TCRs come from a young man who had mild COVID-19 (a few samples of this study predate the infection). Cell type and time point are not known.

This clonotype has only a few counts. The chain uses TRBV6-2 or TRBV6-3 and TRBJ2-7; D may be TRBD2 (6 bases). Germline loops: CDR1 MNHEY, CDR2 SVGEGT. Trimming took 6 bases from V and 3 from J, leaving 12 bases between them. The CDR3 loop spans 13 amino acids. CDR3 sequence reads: CASSRGGVYEQYV. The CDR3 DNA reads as TGTGCCAGCAGCCGGGGAGGAGTCTACGAGCAGTACGTC.

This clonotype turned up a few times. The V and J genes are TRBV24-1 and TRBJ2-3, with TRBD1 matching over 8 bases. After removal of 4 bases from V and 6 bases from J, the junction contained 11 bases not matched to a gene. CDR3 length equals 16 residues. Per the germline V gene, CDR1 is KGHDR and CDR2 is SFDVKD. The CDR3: CATSEPGGSGEDTQYF. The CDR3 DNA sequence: TGTGCCACCAGTGAGCCAGGGGGCTCTGGGGAGGATACGCAGTATTTT.

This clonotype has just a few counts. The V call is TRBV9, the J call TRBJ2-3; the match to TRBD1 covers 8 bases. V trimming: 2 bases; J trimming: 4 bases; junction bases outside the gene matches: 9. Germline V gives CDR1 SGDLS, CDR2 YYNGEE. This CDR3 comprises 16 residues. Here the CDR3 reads CASSVTGGHQPDTQYF. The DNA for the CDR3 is TGTGCCAGCAGCGTTACAGGGGGTCACCAGCCAGATACGCAGTATTTT.

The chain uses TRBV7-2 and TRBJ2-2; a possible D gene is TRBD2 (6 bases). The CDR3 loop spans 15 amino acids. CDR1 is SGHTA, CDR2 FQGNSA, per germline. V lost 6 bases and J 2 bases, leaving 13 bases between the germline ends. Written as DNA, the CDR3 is TGTGCCAGCAGGGGTGGGACTCTTAACACCGGGGAGCTGTTTTTT. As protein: CASRGGTLNTGELFF.

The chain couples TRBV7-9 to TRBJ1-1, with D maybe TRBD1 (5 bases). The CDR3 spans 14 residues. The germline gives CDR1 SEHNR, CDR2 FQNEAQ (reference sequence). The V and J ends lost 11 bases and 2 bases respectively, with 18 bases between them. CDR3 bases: TGTGCCGTAGGGGCAGGATCATCCAACACTGAAGCTTTCTTT. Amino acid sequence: CAVGAGSSNTEAFF.

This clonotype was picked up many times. The CDR3 loop reads CASSLGSEETQYF. The CDR3 coding sequence is TGCGCCAGCAGCTTGGGCTCAGAAGAGACCCAGTACTTC. The chain employs TRBV5-1 and TRBJ2-5; D ambiguous. The CDR3 loop spans 13 amino acids. The germline V gene encodes CDR1 SGHRS and CDR2 YFSETQ. Trimming cost V 0 bases and J 3 bases, with 6 bases left between them.

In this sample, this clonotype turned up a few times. The CDR3 region is CSARDYWSSYEQYF. CDR3 DNA sequence: TGCAGTGCTAGAGATTACTGGAGCTCCTACGAGCAGTACTTC. The chain employs TRBV20-1 and TRBJ2-7; D gene uncertain. The germline CDR1 and CDR2 sequences are DFQATT and SNEGSKA (reference sequence). Deletions cut 0 bases from V and 0 bases from J, with 9 bases between. The CDR3 loop spans 14 amino acids.

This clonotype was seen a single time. The CDR3 DNA sequence: TGTGCCAGCAGCCACGGACGGTCCAATCAGCCCCAGCATTTT. Protein product: CASSHGRSNQPQHF. The chain is built from TRBV7-8 and TRBJ1-5; D is unclear. The CDR3 covers 14 residues. Germline CDR1 and CDR2: SGHVS and FQNEAQ. V lost 5 bases to trimming and J lost 3 bases, with 11 bases between them.